One and the same sample provided the 20 T cell receptor beta chains below, sequenced in a study of T cell repertoires in cytomegalovirus infection. TCRdb used MiXCR to reprocess the reads, holding one entry per CDR3 protein. The sample yields fewer than 350,000 distinct CDR3 sequences, 9.5% seen once. The sequenced sample was PBMCs. All receptors derive from a human donor in good health (CMV status not recorded). Some clones in this sample may be carry-over from other donors' samples.

The V call is TRBV19, the J call TRBJ2-7; a possible D gene is TRBD2 (6 bases). The germline V and J ends were trimmed by 5 bases and 3 bases, with 20 bases remaining between them. CDR3 length: 16 amino acids. CDR1 and CDR2 (germline): LNHDA, SQIVND (reference sequence). This CDR3 reads CASSPRVGGQNYEQYF. CDR3 coding DNA: TGTGCCAGTAGTCCCCGGGTCGGGGGTCAGAACTACGAGCAGTACTTC.

This rearrangement joins TRBV7-2 to TRBJ2-1; 8 bases align to TRBD2. J lost 8 bases, V lost 2 bases, and 11 bases had no gene match. This CDR3 has 16 amino acids. Germline values: CDR1 SGHTA, CDR2 FQGNSA. The CDR3, as DNA: TGTGCCAGCAGCTTAACGACTAGCGTCGTTCCACATGAGCAGTTCTTC. Its translation: CASSLTTSVVPHEQFF.

This clonotype was seen more than once but under ten times. The chain links TRBV4-2 to TRBJ2-1; perhaps TRBD2 as D (5 bases). V shed 0 bases and J shed 6 bases, with 18 bases lying between them. The CDR3 length is 17 residues. Germline lookup yields CDR1 LGHNA and CDR2 YNFKEQ. CDR3 in amino acids: CASSQDPRASRRNEQFF. CDR3 DNA: TGTGCCAGCAGCCAAGATCCCCGGGCTAGCCGGCGCAATGAGCAGTTCTTC.

The chain recombines TRBV4-2 with TRBJ2-5; TRBD2 agrees at 12 bases. From germline, CDR1 is LGHNA and CDR2 YNFKEQ. V shed 0 bases and J 5 bases; nucleotides not matched to a gene: 1. The CDR3 length is 15 residues. CDR3 sequence reads: CASSQETSGRETQYF. The CDR3 region has the DNA TGTGCCAGCAGCCAAGAAACTAGCGGGAGGGAGACCCAGTACTTC.

This clonotype occurred a few times. The J gene is TRBJ1-1, the V gene TRBV5-1; tentative D call: TRBD1 (5 bases). The CDR3 sequence is 16 residues long. Trimming shortened V by 0 bases and J by 4 bases, and 16 bases separated the two germline ends. Germline CDR1 reads SGHRS; CDR2 reads YFSETQ. The CDR3 sequence is CASSLVAGTLATEAFF. The CDR3 DNA reads TGCGCCAGCAGCTTGGTTGCAGGGACGTTGGCCACTGAAGCTTTCTTT.

The V call is TRBV7-8, the J call TRBJ2-2, with D possibly being TRBD1 or TRBD2 (5 bases each). The CDR3 sequence is 17 residues long. V was cut by 1 base and J by 4 bases, with 16 bases left in between. CDR1 SGHVS and CDR2 FQNEAQ come from the germline V gene. The CDR3 region is CASSLVLPGPGTGELFF. CDR3 in DNA: TGTGCCAGCAGCTTAGTTCTCCCGGGGCCCGGCACCGGGGAGCTGTTTTTT.

Ten or more counts support this clonotype. The rearrangement links TRBV5-4 to TRBJ2-1, with D possibly TRBD2 on 5 matching bases. Germline CDR1 is SGHNT and CDR2 is YYREEE (reference sequence). V was shortened by 2 bases and J by 6 bases, with 12 bases between the two germline ends. The CDR3 consists of 14 residues. The CDR3 is CASSFGVAFNEQFF. The CDR3 DNA reads as TGTGCCAGCAGCTTCGGGGTCGCTTTCAATGAGCAGTTCTTC.

The chain carries TRBV20-1 and TRBJ2-3; D unresolved. This CDR3 is 11 amino acids long. Looked up from germline, CDR1 is DFQATT and CDR2 is SNEGSKA (reference sequence). V lost 4 bases and J 3 bases, leaving 5 bases between the germline ends. The CDR3 is CSAMKTDTQYF. CDR3 nucleotide sequence: TGCAGTGCTATGAAGACAGATACGCAGTATTTT.

This clonotype was found a few times. The chain uses TRBV6-8 and TRBJ1-1; D might be TRBD1 (5 bases). Germline CDR1 reads MNHGY; CDR2 reads SAAAGT. This CDR3 comprises 14 residues. Trimming removed 7 bases at V and 1 base at J, with 13 bases between. CDR3 in amino acids: CASTRLGGNTEAFF. The CDR3 DNA is TGTGCCAGCACCCGACTTGGGGGGAACACTGAAGCTTTCTTT.

The gene calls are TRBV7-6 and TRBJ2-2; the match to TRBD1 covers 7 bases. The V and J ends lost 8 bases and 4 bases, in that order; junction bases with no gene match: 10. Germline assignment: CDR1 SGHVS and CDR2 FNYEAQ. This CDR3 spans 15 amino acids. The CDR3 DNA reads TGTGCCAGCTCAGACAGGGTCGCTTCCACCGGGGAGCTGTTTTTT. It translates to CASSDRVASTGELFF.

This clonotype was picked up a small number of times. The genes are TRBV28 and TRBJ2-5, with TRBD2 matching 13 bases. The CDR3 totals 16 residues. V was clipped by 6 bases and J by 5 bases; unmatched bases: 9. Germline assignment: CDR1 MDHEN and CDR2 SYDVKM. The DNA of the CDR3 is TGTGCCAGCAGCTCCTACGGGACTAGCGGGATTGAGACCCAGTACTTC. This gives the protein CASSSYGTSGIETQYF.

In this sample, this clonotype turned up a few times. CDR3 protein: CASSYSHGRKETQYF. CDR3 DNA sequence: TGTGCCAGCAGTTACTCTCATGGGCGGAAAGAGACCCAGTACTTC. This sequence joins TRBV6-5 and TRBJ2-5; D is undetermined. This CDR3 has 15 amino acids. Trimming removed 0 bases at V and 3 bases at J, with 11 bases between. Germline loops: CDR1 MNHEY, CDR2 SVGAGI.

The V call is TRBV7-2, the J call TRBJ2-7; tentatively, D is TRBD2 (6 bases). Trimming cost V 2 bases and J 9 bases, with 11 bases left between them. This CDR3 is 12 amino acids long. Per germline, CDR1 SGHTA and CDR2 FQGNSA. Here the CDR3 reads CASSLHGGWQYF. In nucleotides, the CDR3 is TGTGCCAGCAGCTTACATGGGGGGTGGCAGTACTTC.

The sample holds many counts of this clonotype. The CDR3 DNA follows: TGTGCCAGCAGCCTCCTCTCTGGGGCCAACGTCCTGACTTTC. This sequence encodes CASSLLSGANVLTF. The V call is TRBV12-3 or TRBV12-4, the J call TRBJ2-6; D unresolved. V dropped 6 bases and J dropped 0 bases, with 6 bases sitting between them. The CDR3 runs 14 residues.

This clonotype showed up many times. The chain is built from TRBV10-3 and TRBJ2-7, with 8 bases matching TRBD2. The V gene end was trimmed by 0 bases and the J gene end by 4 bases; junction bases not matched to a gene: 11. The length of the CDR3 is 17 residues. Looked up from germline, CDR1 is ENHRY and CDR2 is SYGVKD. The CDR3, as DNA: TGTGCCATCAGTGAGTCCACCCCAGCGGGAGTTGCGTACGAGCAGTACTTC. It is translated as CAISESTPAGVAYEQYF.

This clonotype was seen many times. The V and J genes are TRBV7-2 and TRBJ2-7; possible D gene TRBD1, 6 bases. CDR1 SGHTA and CDR2 FQGNSA come from the germline V gene. The CDR3 is 16 amino acids. V was cut by 5 bases and J by 7 bases, with 24 bases left in between. This chain's CDR3 is CASSNRPGTPLREQYF. DNA of the CDR3: TGTGCCAGCAGCAACCGCCCCGGGACACCTTTACGGGAGCAGTACTTC.

This clonotype was detected ten times or more. V is TRBV7-8 and J is TRBJ1-5; perhaps TRBD1 as D (6 bases). This CDR3 comprises 15 residues. CDR1 SGHVS and CDR2 FQNEAQ come from the germline V gene. V lost 4 bases, J lost 5 bases, and 15 bases lay in between. The CDR3 loop reads CASSSGKRGYQPQHF. CDR3 in DNA: TGTGCCAGCAGCTCGGGGAAGAGGGGGTATCAGCCCCAGCATTTT.

In its sample, this clonotype was seen a few times. V gene TRBV5-4 combines with J gene TRBJ2-6, with TRBD2 identical over 8 bases. J gave up 1 base and V 0 bases, and 15 bases lay outside the gene matches. This CDR3 has 21 amino acids. Germline CDR1 SGHNT, CDR2 YYREEE (reference sequence). Here the CDR3 DNA reads TGTGCCAGCAGCTTGGCGGGGGGGTCTAGCGGTGCCCGATCTGGGGCCAACGTCCTGACTTTC. The encoded protein is CASSLAGGSSGARSGANVLTF.

This clonotype was observed many times. The rearrangement uses TRBV7-2 and TRBJ1-2; no definite D call. Germline CDR1 and CDR2: SGHTA and FQGNSA. The CDR3 length is 14 residues. V lost 8 bases and J lost 2, with 15 bases in between. The CDR3 protein is CASSPRLENYGYTF. The CDR3 DNA follows: TGTGCCAGCTCCCCCAGGTTGGAAAACTATGGCTACACCTTC.

Many counts were recorded for this clonotype. The V gene is TRBV6-2 or TRBV6-3, the J gene TRBJ2-1, with 12 nucleotides matching TRBD1. Germline assignment: CDR1 MNHEY and CDR2 SVGEGT. The CDR3 is 15 residues long. V gave up 4 bases and J gave up 8 bases; unmatched junction bases: 6. CDR3 nucleotides: TGTGCCAGCAGTTTAGGGACAGGGGGCGTGGATGAGCAGTTCTTC. The encoded protein is CASSLGTGGVDEQFF.